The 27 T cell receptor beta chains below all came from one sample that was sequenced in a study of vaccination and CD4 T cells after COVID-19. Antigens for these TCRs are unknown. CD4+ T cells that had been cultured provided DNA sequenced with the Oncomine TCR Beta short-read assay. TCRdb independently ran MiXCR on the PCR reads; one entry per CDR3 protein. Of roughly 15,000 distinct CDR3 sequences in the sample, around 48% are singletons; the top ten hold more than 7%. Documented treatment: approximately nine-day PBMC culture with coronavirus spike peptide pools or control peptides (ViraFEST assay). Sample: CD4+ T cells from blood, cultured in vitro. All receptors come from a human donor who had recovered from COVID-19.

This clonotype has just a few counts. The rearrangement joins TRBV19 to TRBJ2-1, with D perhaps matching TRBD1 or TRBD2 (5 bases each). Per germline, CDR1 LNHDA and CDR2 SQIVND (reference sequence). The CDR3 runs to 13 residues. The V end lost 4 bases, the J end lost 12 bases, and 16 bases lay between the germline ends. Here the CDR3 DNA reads TGTGCCAGTAGTAACCATGGAGGACAAAGGCAGTTCTTC. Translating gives CASSNHGGQRQFF.

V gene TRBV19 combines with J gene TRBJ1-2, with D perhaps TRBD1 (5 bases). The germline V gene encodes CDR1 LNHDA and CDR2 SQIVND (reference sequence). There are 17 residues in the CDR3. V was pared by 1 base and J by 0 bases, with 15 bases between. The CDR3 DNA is TGTGCCAGTAGTATAGTGGTGGGGGGACGAGCTAACTATGGCTACACCTTC. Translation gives CASSIVVGGRANYGYTF.

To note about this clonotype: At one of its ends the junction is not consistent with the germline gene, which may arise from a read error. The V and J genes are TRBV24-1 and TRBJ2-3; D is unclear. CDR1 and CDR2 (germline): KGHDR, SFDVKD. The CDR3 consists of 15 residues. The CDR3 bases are TGTGCCGCCAGATGGGCAGTTCTTCACGCAGATACGCAGTATTTT. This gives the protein CAARWAVLHADTQYF.

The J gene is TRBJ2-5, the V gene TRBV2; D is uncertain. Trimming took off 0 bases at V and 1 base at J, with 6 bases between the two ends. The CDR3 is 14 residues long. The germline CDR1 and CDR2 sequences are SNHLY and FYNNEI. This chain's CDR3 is CASSEATAQETQYF. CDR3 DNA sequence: TGTGCCAGCAGTGAAGCGACCGCCCAAGAGACCCAGTACTTC.

This CDR3 reads CASSYSVSPSNTEAFF. DNA of the CDR3: TGTGCCAGCAGTTACTCGGTCAGCCCGTCGAACACTGAAGCTTTCTTT. The chain carries TRBV6-5 and TRBJ1-1; D is ambiguous. Germline V CDR1 and CDR2: MNHEY, SVGAGI. The V and J ends lost 0 bases and 1 base respectively, with 12 bases between them. The CDR3 loop spans 16 amino acids.

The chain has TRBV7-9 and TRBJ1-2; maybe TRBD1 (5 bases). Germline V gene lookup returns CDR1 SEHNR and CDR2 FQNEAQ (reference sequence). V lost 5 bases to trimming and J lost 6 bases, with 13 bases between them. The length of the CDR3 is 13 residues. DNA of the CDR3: TGTGCCAGCAGCCCGACAGTTATGAATGGCTACACCTTC. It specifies CASSPTVMNGYTF.

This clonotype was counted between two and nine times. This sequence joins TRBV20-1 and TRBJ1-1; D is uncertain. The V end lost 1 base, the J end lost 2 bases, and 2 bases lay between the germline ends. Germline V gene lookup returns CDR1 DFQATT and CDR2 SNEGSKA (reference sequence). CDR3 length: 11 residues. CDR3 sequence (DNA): TGCAGTGCTAGAGTAAACACTGAAGCTTTCTTT. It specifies CSARVNTEAFF.

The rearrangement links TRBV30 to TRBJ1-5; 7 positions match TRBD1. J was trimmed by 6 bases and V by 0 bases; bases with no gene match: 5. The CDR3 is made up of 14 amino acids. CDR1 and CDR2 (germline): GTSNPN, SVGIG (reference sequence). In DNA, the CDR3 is TGTGCCTGGAGTGTACGACAGGGAGGTCAGCCCCAGCATTTT. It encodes CAWSVRQGGQPQHF.

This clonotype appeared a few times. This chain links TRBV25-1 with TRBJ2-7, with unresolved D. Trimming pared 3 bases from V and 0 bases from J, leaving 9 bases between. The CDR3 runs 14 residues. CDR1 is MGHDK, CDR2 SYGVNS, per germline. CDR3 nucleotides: TGTGCCAGCAGTGATTATACCCTCTCCTACGAGCAGTACTTC. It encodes CASSDYTLSYEQYF.

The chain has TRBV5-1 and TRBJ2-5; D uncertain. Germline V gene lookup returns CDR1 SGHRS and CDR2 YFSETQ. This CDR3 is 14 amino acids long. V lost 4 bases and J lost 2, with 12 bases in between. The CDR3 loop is CASSESGGQETQYF. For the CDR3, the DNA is TGCGCCAGCAGCGAATCGGGCGGTCAAGAGACCCAGTACTTC. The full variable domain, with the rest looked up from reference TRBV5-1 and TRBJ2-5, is KAGVTQTPRYLIKTRGQQVTLSCSPISGHRSVSWYQQTPGQGLQFLFEYFSETQRNKGNFPGRFSGRQFSNSRSEMNVSTLELGDSALYLCASSESGGQETQYFGPGTRLLVL.

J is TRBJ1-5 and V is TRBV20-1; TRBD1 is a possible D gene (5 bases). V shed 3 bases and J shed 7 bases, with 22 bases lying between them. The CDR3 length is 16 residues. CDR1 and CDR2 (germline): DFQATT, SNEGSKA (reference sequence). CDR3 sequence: CSARAIWATGGQPQHF. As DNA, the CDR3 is TGCAGTGCTAGGGCTATCTGGGCGACCGGGGGACAGCCCCAGCATTTT.

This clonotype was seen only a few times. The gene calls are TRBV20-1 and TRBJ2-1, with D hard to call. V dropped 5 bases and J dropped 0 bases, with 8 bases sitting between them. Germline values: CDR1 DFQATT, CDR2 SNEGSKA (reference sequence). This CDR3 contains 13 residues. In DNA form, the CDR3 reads TGCAGTGCTCCCCGGGTCTCCTACAATGAGCAGTTCTTC. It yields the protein CSAPRVSYNEQFF.

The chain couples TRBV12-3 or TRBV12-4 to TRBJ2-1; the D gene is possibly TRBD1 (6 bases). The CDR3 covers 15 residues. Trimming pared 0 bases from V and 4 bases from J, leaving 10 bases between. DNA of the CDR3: TGTGCCAGCAGTTTAGCTCGACAGGTTTACAATGAGCAGTTCTTC. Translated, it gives CASSLARQVYNEQFF.

The CDR3 DNA is TGTGCCAGCACCTTCAGGCCGGCGGGAGGGCCTATAGATACGCAGTATTTT. Translating gives CASTFRPAGGPIDTQYF. The V and J genes are TRBV21-1 and TRBJ2-3; the tabulated D call, TRBD2, remains unverified against the DNA. TRBV21-1 is assigned pseudogene status. CDR3 length: 17 amino acids.

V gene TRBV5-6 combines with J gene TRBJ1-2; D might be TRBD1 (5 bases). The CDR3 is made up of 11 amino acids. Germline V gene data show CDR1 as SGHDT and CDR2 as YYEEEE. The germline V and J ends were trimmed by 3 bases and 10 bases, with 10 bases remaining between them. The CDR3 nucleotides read TGTGCCAGCAGCTCGGAGGGGACCTACACCTTC. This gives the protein CASSSEGTYTF.

The CDR3 sequence: CASSLVGSGNTIYF. The CDR3 DNA reads TGTGCCAGCAGCTTGGTAGGCTCTGGAAACACCATATATTTT. The chain uses TRBV11-2 and TRBJ1-3, with D unresolved. The V gene's germline CDR1 is SGHAT and CDR2 FQNNGV. The CDR3 spans 14 residues. The V and J ends lost 3 bases and 0 bases respectively, with 6 bases between them.

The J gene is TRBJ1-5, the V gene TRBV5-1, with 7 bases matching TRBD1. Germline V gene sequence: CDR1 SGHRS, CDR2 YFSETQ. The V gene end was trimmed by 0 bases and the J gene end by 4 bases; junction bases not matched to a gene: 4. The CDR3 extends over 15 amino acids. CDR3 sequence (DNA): TGCGCCAGCAGCTTGGGACAGGGCCTAAATCAGCCCCAGCATTTT. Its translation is CASSLGQGLNQPQHF. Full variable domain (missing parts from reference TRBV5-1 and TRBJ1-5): KAGVTQTPRYLIKTRGQQVTLSCSPISGHRSVSWYQQTPGQGLQFLFEYFSETQRNKGNFPGRFSGRQFSNSRSEMNVSTLELGDSALYLCASSLGQGLNQPQHFGDGTRLSIL.

CDR3 nucleotide sequence: TGTGCCAGTGGGGAGGATGGGGATATGAACACTGAAGCTTTCTTT. It is translated as CASGEDGDMNTEAFF. V gene TRBV19 combines with J gene TRBJ1-1; D is unresolved. The V gene lost 8 bases and the J gene lost 0 bases, with 16 bases spanning the gap. CDR1 is LNHDA and CDR2 is SQIVND in the germline V gene (reference sequence). This CDR3 spans 15 amino acids.

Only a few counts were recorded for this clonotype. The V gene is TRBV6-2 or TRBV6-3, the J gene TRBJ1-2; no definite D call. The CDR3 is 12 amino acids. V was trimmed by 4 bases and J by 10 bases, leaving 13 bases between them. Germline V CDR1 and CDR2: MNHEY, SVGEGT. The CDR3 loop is CASSSDSRPYTF. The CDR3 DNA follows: TGTGCCAGCAGTTCCGATTCCCGCCCCTACACCTTC.

CDR3 coding DNA: TGCAGTGCTAGGCCCAGGGCCCATCGGGGAACTGGAAACACCATATATTTT. This translates into CSARPRAHRGTGNTIYF. V is TRBV20-1 and J is TRBJ1-3; D might be TRBD1 (5 bases). The CDR3 covers 17 residues. Germline-derived CDR1 and CDR2 are DFQATT and SNEGSKA (reference sequence). The V end was cut by 3 bases, the J end by 2 bases, with 20 bases between.

CDR3 residues: CASSLGVDGQGDYGYTF. CDR3 nucleotide sequence: TGTGCCAGCAGCTTAGGGGTCGACGGACAGGGTGACTATGGCTACACCTTC. V gene TRBV7-9 combines with J gene TRBJ1-2, with 8 bases matching TRBD1. The J segment lost 3 bases and the V segment lost 1 base, leaving 10 bases of the junction unmatched. This CDR3 spans 17 amino acids. CDR1 and CDR2 from the germline V gene are SEHNR and FQNEAQ (reference sequence).

The CDR3 is CASSLWGLGGAQNIQYF. CDR3 bases: TGTGCCAGCAGTTTATGGGGCCTGGGAGGGGCGCAAAACATTCAGTACTTC. The chain is built from TRBV27 and TRBJ2-4, with 7 bases that match TRBD2. The CDR3 loop spans 17 amino acids. CDR1 is MNHEY, CDR2 SMNVEV, per germline (reference sequence). With 1 base clipped from V and 5 bases from J, the junction kept 11 bases outside the gene matches.

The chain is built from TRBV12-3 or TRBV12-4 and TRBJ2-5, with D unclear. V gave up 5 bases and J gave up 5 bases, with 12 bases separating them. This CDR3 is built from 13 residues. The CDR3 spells CASSGASKETQYF. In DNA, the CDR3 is TGTGCCAGCAGTGGAGCGTCCAAGGAGACCCAGTACTTC.

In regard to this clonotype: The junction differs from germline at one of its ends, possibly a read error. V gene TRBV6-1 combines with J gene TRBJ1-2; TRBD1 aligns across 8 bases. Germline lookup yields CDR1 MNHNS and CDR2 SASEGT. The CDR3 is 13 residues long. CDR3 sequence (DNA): TGTGCCAGCAGTCACGGGACAGGTCGAGGCTACACTTTC. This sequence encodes CASSHGTGRGYTF.

The CDR3 here is CASSLPDRLGTDEQYF. The CDR3 DNA sequence: TGTGCCAGCAGCTTACCAGACAGGCTCGGGACAGACGAGCAGTACTTC. The chain uses TRBV7-2 and TRBJ2-7; 7 bases map to TRBD1. Germline CDR1 SGHTA, CDR2 FQGNSA. This CDR3 has 16 amino acids. Trimming took 2 bases from V and 5 from J; bases not matched to a gene: 12.

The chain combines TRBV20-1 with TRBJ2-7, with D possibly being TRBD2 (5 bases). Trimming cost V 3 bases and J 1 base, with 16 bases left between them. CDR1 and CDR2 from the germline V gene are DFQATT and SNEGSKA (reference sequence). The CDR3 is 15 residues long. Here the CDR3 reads CSASPRATPSYEQYF. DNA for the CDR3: TGCAGTGCTAGCCCGCGGGCTACCCCGTCCTACGAGCAGTACTTC.

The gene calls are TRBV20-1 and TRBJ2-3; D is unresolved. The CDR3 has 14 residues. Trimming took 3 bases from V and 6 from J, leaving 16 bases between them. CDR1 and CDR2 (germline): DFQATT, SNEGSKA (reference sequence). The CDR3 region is CSARRGGIADTQYF. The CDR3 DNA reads TGCAGTGCTAGGAGAGGTGGGATAGCCGATACGCAGTATTTT.